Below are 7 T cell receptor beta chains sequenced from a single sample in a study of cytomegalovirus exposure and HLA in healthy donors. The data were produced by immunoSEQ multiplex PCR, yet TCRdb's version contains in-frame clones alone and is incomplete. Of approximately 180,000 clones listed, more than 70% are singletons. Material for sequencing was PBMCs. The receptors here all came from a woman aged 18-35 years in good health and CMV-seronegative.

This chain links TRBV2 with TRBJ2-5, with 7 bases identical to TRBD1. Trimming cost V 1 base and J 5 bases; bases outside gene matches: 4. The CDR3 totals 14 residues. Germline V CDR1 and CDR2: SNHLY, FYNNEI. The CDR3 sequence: CASSEDRGGETQYF. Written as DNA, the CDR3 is TGTGCCAGCAGTGAAGACAGGGGTGGGGAGACCCAGTACTTC.

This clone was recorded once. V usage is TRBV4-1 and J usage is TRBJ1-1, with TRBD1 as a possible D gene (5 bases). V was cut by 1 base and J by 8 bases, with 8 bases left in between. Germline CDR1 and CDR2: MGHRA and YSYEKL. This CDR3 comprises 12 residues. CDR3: CASSQADNEAFF. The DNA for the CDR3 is TGCGCCAGCAGCCAAGCGGACAACGAAGCTTTCTTT.

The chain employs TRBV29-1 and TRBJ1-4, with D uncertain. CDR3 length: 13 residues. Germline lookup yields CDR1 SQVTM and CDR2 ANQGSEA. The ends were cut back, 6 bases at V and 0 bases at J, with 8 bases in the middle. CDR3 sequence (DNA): TGCAGCGTACAGCCCTCAACTAATGAAAAACTGTTTTTT. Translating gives CSVQPSTNEKLFF.

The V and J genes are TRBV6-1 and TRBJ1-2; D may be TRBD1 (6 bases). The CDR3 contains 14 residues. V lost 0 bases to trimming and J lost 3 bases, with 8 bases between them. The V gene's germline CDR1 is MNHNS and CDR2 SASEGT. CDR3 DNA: TGTGCCAGCAGTGAAGCAGGGGGGGACTATGGCTACACCTTC. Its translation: CASSEAGGDYGYTF.

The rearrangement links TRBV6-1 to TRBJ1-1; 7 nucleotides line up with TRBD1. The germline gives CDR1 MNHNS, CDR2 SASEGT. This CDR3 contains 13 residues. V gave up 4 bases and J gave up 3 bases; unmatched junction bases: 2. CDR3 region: CASSVDRDTEAFF. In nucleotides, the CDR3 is TGTGCCAGCAGTGTTGACAGGGACACTGAAGCTTTCTTT.

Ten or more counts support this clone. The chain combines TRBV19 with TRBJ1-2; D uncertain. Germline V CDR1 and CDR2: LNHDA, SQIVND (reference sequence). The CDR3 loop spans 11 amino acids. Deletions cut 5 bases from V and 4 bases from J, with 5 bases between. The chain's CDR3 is CASSPGYGYTF. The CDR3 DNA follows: TGTGCCAGTAGTCCAGGCTATGGCTACACCTTC. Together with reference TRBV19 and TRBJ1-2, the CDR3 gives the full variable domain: DGGITQSPKYLFRKEGQNVTLSCEQNLNHDAMYWYRQDPGQGLRLIYYSQIVNDFQKGDIAEGYSVSREKKESFPLTVTSAQKNPTAFYLCASSPGYGYTFGSGTRLTVV.

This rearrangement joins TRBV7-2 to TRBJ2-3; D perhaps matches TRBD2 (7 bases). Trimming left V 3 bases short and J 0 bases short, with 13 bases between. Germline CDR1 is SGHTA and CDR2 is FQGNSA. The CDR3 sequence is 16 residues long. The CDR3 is CASSFNGGPSTDTQYF. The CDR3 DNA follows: TGTGCCAGCAGCTTTAACGGGGGGCCTAGCACAGATACGCAGTATTTT.